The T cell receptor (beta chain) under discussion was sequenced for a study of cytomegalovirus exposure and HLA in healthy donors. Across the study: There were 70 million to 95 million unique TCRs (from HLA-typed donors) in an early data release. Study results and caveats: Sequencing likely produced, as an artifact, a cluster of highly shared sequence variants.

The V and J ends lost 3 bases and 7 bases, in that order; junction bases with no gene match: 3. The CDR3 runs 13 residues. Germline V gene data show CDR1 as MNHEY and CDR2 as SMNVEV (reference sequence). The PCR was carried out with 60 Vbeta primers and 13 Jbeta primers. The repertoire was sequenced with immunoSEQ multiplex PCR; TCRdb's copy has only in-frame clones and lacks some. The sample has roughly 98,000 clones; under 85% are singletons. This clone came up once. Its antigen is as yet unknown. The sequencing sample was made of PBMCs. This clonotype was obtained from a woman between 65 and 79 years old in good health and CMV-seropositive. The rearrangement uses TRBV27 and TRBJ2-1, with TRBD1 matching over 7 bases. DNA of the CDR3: TGTGCCAGCAGTTTTACAGGGGTGAATGAGCAGTTCTTC. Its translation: CASSFTGVNEQFF.